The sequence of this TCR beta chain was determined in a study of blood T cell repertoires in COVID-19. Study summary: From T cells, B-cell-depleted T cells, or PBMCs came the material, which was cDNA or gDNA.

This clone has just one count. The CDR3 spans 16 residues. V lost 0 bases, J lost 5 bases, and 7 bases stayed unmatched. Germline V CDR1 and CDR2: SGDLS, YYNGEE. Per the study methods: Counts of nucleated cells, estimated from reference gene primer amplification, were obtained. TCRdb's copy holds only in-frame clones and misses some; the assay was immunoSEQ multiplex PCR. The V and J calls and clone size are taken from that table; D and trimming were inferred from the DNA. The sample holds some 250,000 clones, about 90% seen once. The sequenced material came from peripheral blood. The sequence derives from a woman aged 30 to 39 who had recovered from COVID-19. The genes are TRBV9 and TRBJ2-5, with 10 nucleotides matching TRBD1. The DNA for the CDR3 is TGTGCCAGCAGCGTAGAAGGACAGGGGGTAGGCGAGACCCAGTACTTC. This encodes CASSVEGQGVGETQYF.